A single sample is the source of the 24 T cell receptor beta chains below, sequenced in a study of blood T cell repertoires in COVID-19. TCRdb keeps only in-frame clones here, not all; method: immunoSEQ multiplex PCR. The repertoire holds hundreds of thousands of clones, with more than 75% as singletons. The sample taken for sequencing was PBMCs or T cells enriched from blood (not recorded which). The receptors shown here come from a woman aged 50 to 60 who had recovered from COVID-19.

This clone was counted once. The rearrangement uses TRBV4-3 and TRBJ2-1; 9 bases align to TRBD2. CDR1 is LGHNA, CDR2 YSLEER, per germline. The CDR3 is 15 amino acids. With V trimmed by 8 bases and J by 10 bases, 15 bases remained unmatched. Here the CDR3 reads CASALSAGGWKEQFF. DNA of the CDR3: TGCGCCAGCGCACTCTCCGCGGGAGGGTGGAAAGAGCAGTTCTTC.

The rearrangement uses TRBV5-4 and TRBJ2-3; 11 bases map to TRBD2. The germline V gene has CDR1 SGHNT and CDR2 YYREEE (reference sequence). The CDR3 is 15 residues long. The ends lost 7 bases at V and 1 base at J; junction bases unmatched: 5. The CDR3 sequence: CASGLAGGRTDTQYF. CDR3 coding DNA: TGTGCCAGCGGTTTAGCGGGAGGGCGCACAGATACGCAGTATTTT.

The chain links TRBV5-4 to TRBJ1-5; D ambiguous. CDR1 is SGHNT, CDR2 YYREEE, per germline (reference sequence). V was shortened by 0 bases and J by 4 bases, with 5 bases between the two germline ends. There are 13 residues in the CDR3. The CDR3 nucleotides read TGTGCCAGCAGCTTGGACTGGAATCAGCCCCAGCATTTT. This encodes CASSLDWNQPQHF. The full variable domain, rest sourced from reference TRBV5-4 and TRBJ1-5, is ETGVTQSPTHLIKTRGQQVTLRCSSQSGHNTVSWYQQALGQGPQFIFQYYREEENGRGNFPPRFSGLQFPNYSSELNVNALELDDSALYLCASSLDWNQPQHFGDGTRLSIL.

This chain joins TRBV3-1 (or the pseudogene TRBV3-2) and TRBJ1-2, with TRBD1 identical over 7 bases. The germline V gene has CDR1 LGHDT and CDR2 YNNKEL (reference sequence). V trimming: 4 bases; J trimming: 0 bases; junction bases outside the gene matches: 2. The CDR3 loop spans 14 amino acids. CDR3 DNA sequence: TGTGCCAGCAGCCGAGACAGGGCTAACTATGGCTACACCTTC. This codes for CASSRDRANYGYTF.

This clone was found a few times. The chain carries TRBV3-1 (or the pseudogene TRBV3-2) and TRBJ2-7; D is undetermined. V lost 0 bases and J lost 10, with 10 bases in between. CDR1 and CDR2 (germline): LGHDT, YNNKEL (reference sequence). The CDR3 covers 12 residues. The CDR3 DNA reads as TGTGCCAGCAGCCAAGATCTGCGCACCCAGTACTTC. Translating gives CASSQDLRTQYF.

The rearrangement uses TRBV7-8 and TRBJ2-3; D uncertain. The germline gives CDR1 SGHVS, CDR2 FQNEAQ. The CDR3 runs 14 residues. The V end was cut by 2 bases, the J end by 2 bases, with 8 bases between. The chain's CDR3 is CASSLPLATDTQYF. The CDR3 DNA reads TGTGCCAGCAGCTTACCACTTGCCACAGATACGCAGTATTTT.

The chain links TRBV6-5 to TRBJ1-2, with D tentatively TRBD1 (6 bases). The germline gives CDR1 MNHEY, CDR2 SVGAGI. V gave up 0 bases and J gave up 7 bases, with 9 bases separating them. This CDR3 spans 13 amino acids. This chain's CDR3 is CASSYSGGLGYTF. CDR3 nucleotide sequence: TGTGCCAGCAGTTACTCGGGGGGGCTTGGCTACACCTTC.

V usage is TRBV5-6 and J usage is TRBJ1-4; weak D call: TRBD1 (5 bases). This CDR3 comprises 16 residues. Trimming removed 2 bases from V and 0 bases from J, with 11 bases in between. Germline loops: CDR1 SGHDT, CDR2 YYEEEE. CDR3 DNA: TGTGCCAGCAGCTTAGGGGCTCGTGCAACTAATGAAAAACTGTTTTTT. Protein sequence: CASSLGARATNEKLFF. Combining the CDR3 with reference TRBV5-6 and TRBJ1-4 gives the whole variable domain DAGVTQSPTHLIKTRGQQVTLRCSPKSGHDTVSWYQQALGQGPQFIFQYYEEEERQRGNFPDRFSGHQFPNYSSELNVNALLLGDSALYLCASSLGARATNEKLFFGSGTQLSVL.

The chain couples TRBV5-1 to TRBJ2-7, with a tentative D call TRBD2 (5 bases). Looked up from germline, CDR1 is SGHRS and CDR2 is YFSETQ. V was cut by 4 bases and J by 3 bases, with 17 bases left in between. The CDR3 is made up of 15 amino acids. The CDR3 loop reads CASSGTSLGVYEQYF. Written as DNA, the CDR3 is TGCGCCAGCAGCGGAACCTCCCTCGGGGTCTACGAGCAGTACTTC.

The chain carries TRBV7-2 and TRBJ2-7; 10 bases match TRBD1. After removal of 5 bases from V and 4 bases from J, the junction contained 5 bases not matched to a gene. The CDR3 loop spans 14 amino acids. From germline, CDR1 is SGHTA and CDR2 FQGNSA. The CDR3 DNA follows: TGTGCCAGCAGCCCCGGACAGGGGGTTTACGAGCAGTACTTC. The encoded protein is CASSPGQGVYEQYF.

The CDR3 DNA follows: TGCGCCAGCAGCCACATACTAGCGGGGCCGAACACCGGGGAGCTGTTTTTT. Encoded protein: CASSHILAGPNTGELFF. The gene calls are TRBV4-3 and TRBJ2-2, with 10 bases lining up with TRBD2. This CDR3 has 17 residues. Trimming removed 3 bases from V and 0 bases from J; junction bases left unmatched: 4. Germline V gene data show CDR1 as LGHNA and CDR2 as YSLEER.

The V gene is TRBV18, the J gene TRBJ1-6; 9 bases agree with TRBD1. The V gene's germline CDR1 is KGHSH and CDR2 LQKENI. Germline trimming cut 2 bases from V and 7 bases from J; bases unmatched to any gene: 3. The CDR3 is 15 residues long. The CDR3 is CASSPVDRGNSPLHF. The CDR3 nucleotides read TGTGCCAGCTCACCAGTCGACAGGGGGAATTCACCCCTCCACTTT. Drawing the rest from reference TRBV18 and TRBJ1-6, the complete variable domain is NAGVMQNPRHLVRRRGQEARLRCSPMKGHSHVYWYRQLPEEGLKFMVYLQKENIIDESGMPKERFSAEFPKEGPSILRIQQVVRGDSAAYFCASSPVDRGNSPLHFGNGTRLTVT.

The rearrangement joins TRBV6-5 to TRBJ1-1; a possible D gene is TRBD1 (5 bases). Germline V gives CDR1 MNHEY, CDR2 SVGAGI. This CDR3 comprises 15 residues. V was cut by 5 bases and J by 0 bases, with 13 bases left in between. The CDR3 DNA reads TGTGCCAGCAGTCCTTTGACAGACATGAACACTGAAGCTTTCTTT. Its translation is CASSPLTDMNTEAFF.

The V gene is TRBV12-5, the J gene TRBJ2-5, with 7 nucleotides matching TRBD1. The CDR3 totals 17 residues. The J segment lost 0 bases and the V segment lost 1 base, leaving 8 bases of the junction unmatched. Germline loops: CDR1 LGHNT, CDR2 FRNRAP. As DNA, the CDR3 is TGTGCTAGTGGTTTGGCCAGGACAGGTGGAAACCAAGAGACCCAGTACTTC. The encoded protein is CASGLARTGGNQETQYF.

The CDR3 protein is CASSHFRTSRNEQFF. The CDR3 DNA reads as TGTGCCAGCAGCCACTTTCGGACTAGCCGGAATGAGCAGTTCTTC. This sequence joins TRBV3-1 (or the pseudogene TRBV3-2) and TRBJ2-1; 8 bases match TRBD2. The CDR3 contains 15 residues. Germline assignment: CDR1 LGHDT and CDR2 YNNKEL (reference sequence). The ends lost 3 bases at V and 7 bases at J; junction bases unmatched: 8.

The chain carries TRBV24-1 and TRBJ2-7, with 10 nucleotides matching TRBD1. Per germline, CDR1 KGHDR and CDR2 SFDVKD. V shed 4 bases and J 3 bases; nucleotides not matched to a gene: 14. CDR3 size: 18 residues. The CDR3 is CATSERDRGRTYYYEQYF. In DNA, the CDR3 is TGTGCCACCAGTGAGAGGGACAGGGGAAGAACTTACTACTACGAGCAGTACTTC.

The rearrangement links TRBV29-1 to TRBJ2-3; tentative D call: TRBD1 (5 bases). CDR3 length: 13 amino acids. Germline V gene lookup returns CDR1 SQVTM and CDR2 ANQGSEA. Trimming left V 6 bases short and J 6 bases short, with 16 bases between. CDR3 residues: CSVQGGPADTQYF. The CDR3 region has the DNA TGCAGCGTCCAGGGTGGACCTGCGGATACGCAGTATTTT.

This chain joins TRBV10-1 and TRBJ1-5, with no clear D. The CDR3 has 14 amino acids. Trimming pared 3 bases from V and 4 bases from J, leaving 10 bases between. In germline, CDR1 is WNHNN, CDR2 SYGVQD (reference sequence). This CDR3 reads CASSDQVVNQPQHF. The CDR3 DNA is TGCGCCAGCAGTGACCAGGTCGTGAATCAGCCCCAGCATTTT.

The J gene is TRBJ1-5, the V gene TRBV5-6; no clear D gene. Trimming removed 1 base at V and 3 bases at J, with 8 bases between. Germline loops: CDR1 SGHDT, CDR2 YYEEEE. The CDR3 loop spans 14 amino acids. CDR3 loop: CASSLLSVNQPQHF. In DNA, the CDR3 is TGTGCCAGCAGCTTGCTTAGCGTCAATCAGCCCCAGCATTTT.

The rearrangement joins TRBV7-3 to TRBJ2-1; a weak D match, TRBD2 (6 bases). The germline V gene has CDR1 SGHTA and CDR2 FQGTGA. The V end lost 5 bases, the J end lost 5 bases, and 13 bases lay between the germline ends. The length of the CDR3 is 14 residues. The CDR3 DNA is TGTGCCAGCAGCCCACGACTAGTGGACAATGAGCAGTTCTTC. Its protein is CASSPRLVDNEQFF.

The chain couples TRBV7-2 to TRBJ1-2, with 7 bases identical to TRBD1. CDR1 and CDR2 (germline): SGHTA, FQGNSA. The CDR3 covers 15 residues. Trimming removed 5 bases from V and 1 base from J; junction bases left unmatched: 7. The CDR3 loop is CASSVGSGGNYGYTF. CDR3 nucleotides: TGTGCCAGCAGCGTGGGGTCAGGGGGTAACTATGGCTACACCTTC.

The V call is TRBV5-8, the J call TRBJ1-5, with D perhaps TRBD1 (5 bases). There are 18 residues in the CDR3. Germline CDR1 reads SGHTS; CDR2 reads YDEGEE. Trimming pared 0 bases from V and 5 bases from J, leaving 21 bases between. The CDR3 region has the DNA TGTGCCAGCAGCTTGGGGGGTCTAGGTGACAGAAACTATCAGCCCCAGCATTTT. Translation gives CASSLGGLGDRNYQPQHF. The variable domain in full, with the rest retrieved from reference TRBV5-8 and TRBJ1-5, is EAGVTQSPTHLIKTRGQQATLRCSPISGHTSVYWYQQALGLGLQFLLWYDEGEERNRGNFPPRFSGRQFPNYSSELNVNALELEDSALYLCASSLGGLGDRNYQPQHFGDGTRLSIL.

For the CDR3, the DNA is TGTGCCAGTACTGGGACAGGGGGTGTAAGCGAGCAGTACTTC. Protein sequence: CASTGTGGVSEQYF. This chain joins TRBV19 and TRBJ2-7; TRBD1 agrees at 11 bases. This CDR3 is built from 14 residues. The V segment lost 7 bases and the J segment 6 bases; nucleotides outside the gene matches: 8. Germline loops: CDR1 LNHDA, CDR2 SQIVND (reference sequence).

V is TRBV6-5 and J is TRBJ1-5, with D uncertain. CDR1 MNHEY and CDR2 SVGAGI come from the germline V gene. V was shortened by 0 bases and J by 3 bases, with 9 bases between the two germline ends. The CDR3 spans 15 residues. The CDR3 sequence is CASSYSGRDNQPQHF. DNA for the CDR3: TGTGCCAGCAGTTACTCAGGACGGGACAATCAGCCCCAGCATTTT.